These T cell receptor beta chains were read from a single sample in a study of PD-L1 blockade in urothelial cancer. Using immunoSEQ multiplex PCR, the repertoire was profiled, and TCRdb retains in-frame clones only, with some absent. Here the sample spans fewer than 75,000 clones, less than 90% being singletons. The specimen comprised PBMCs, sampled around atezolizumab (anti-PD-L1) treatment. These receptors came from a man between 70 and 80 years old with urothelial cancer. Each CDR3 is given with its conserved first and last residue. Fields, in order: V gene, J gene, clone size, D gene, CDR3 DNA, CDR3 protein. The D gene is left open where the match is weak. The size entry is marked missing in some rows and otherwise reads once, few, many or a size class.

V: TRBV5-1; J: TRBJ2-7; size: -; D: -; DNA: TGCGCCAGCAGCTTGGCCCTTTCCAGGGCCTCCTACGAGCAGTACTTC; CDR3: CASSLALSRASYEQYF
V: TRBV6-6; J: TRBJ2-5; size: -; D: -; DNA: TGTGCCAGCAGCCTCAGGGGCTTGGTAGGGGAGACCCAGTACTTC; CDR3: CASSLRGLVGETQYF
V: TRBV6-5; J: TRBJ2-7; size: -; D: -; DNA: TGTGCCAGCAGGACAGTGAGCTACGAGCAGTACTTC; CDR3: CASRTVSYEQYF
V: TRBV18; J: TRBJ2-1; size: -; D: TRBD2; DNA: TGTGCCAGCTCCACGGCACTAGCGGACTACAATGAGCAGTTCTTC; CDR3: CASSTALADYNEQFF
V: TRBV29-1; J: TRBJ2-1; size: -; D: -; DNA: TGCAGCGTTGAAGATCGAGGAGCCAAAGCTTACAATGAGCAGTTCTTC; CDR3: CSVEDRGAKAYNEQFF
V: TRBV6-5; J: TRBJ2-3; size: -; D: TRBD2; DNA: TGTGCCAGCAGTTCGGGCGGGGGGTCGAATGCGGATACGCAGTATTTT; CDR3: CASSSGGGSNADTQYF
V: TRBV5-5; J: TRBJ2-7; size: -; D: -; DNA: TGTGCCAGCAGCTTTCTTACAGGCGATTCCTACGAGCAGTACTTC; CDR3: CASSFLTGDSYEQYF
V: TRBV19; J: TRBJ1-4; size: few; D: TRBD1; DNA: TGTGCCAGTAGTAGAGTTTCTGGGACAGGGTCTTTTCAGGATGAAAAACTGTTTTTT; CDR3: CASSRVSGTGSFQDEKLFF
V: TRBV19; J: TRBJ2-7; size: -; D: TRBD2; DNA: TGTGCCGCGGGGGGAAGTGCCTCCTACGAGCAGTACTTC; CDR3: CAAGGSASYEQYF
V: TRBV11-2; J: TRBJ1-3; size: -; D: TRBD1; DNA: TGTGCCAGCAGCCTGGGACAGGTCTCACCGAAACTCTCTGGAAACACCATATATTTT; CDR3: CASSLGQVSPKLSGNTIYF
V: TRBV9; J: TRBJ2-1; size: once; D: -; DNA: TGTGCCAGCACCCCTTTGTCGGTGGGCCCACATGAGCAGTTCTTC; CDR3: CASTPLSVGPHEQFF
V: TRBV29-1; J: TRBJ2-6; size: -; D: -; DNA: TGCAGCGCTCGCTCTGGGGCCAACGTCCTGACTTTC; CDR3: CSARSGANVLTF
V: TRBV6-7; J: TRBJ2-7; size: once; D: TRBD1; DNA: TGTGCCACCCACACCTCGGACAGGTCCTACGAGCAGTACTTC; CDR3: CATHTSDRSYEQYF
V: TRBV4-1; J: TRBJ2-1; size: once; D: -; DNA: TGCGCCAGCAGCCAAGAGGCGAGCGGGCGATACAATGAGCAGTTCTTC; CDR3: CASSQEASGRYNEQFF
V: TRBV11-2; J: TRBJ1-3; size: few; D: TRBD1; DNA: TGTGCCAGCAGCACAGGGGGGCAAGGCTCTGGAAACACCATATATTTT; CDR3: CASSTGGQGSGNTIYF
V: TRBV5-1; J: TRBJ2-3; size: once; D: TRBD1; DNA: TGCGCCAGCAGCCCTGGGACAGACAACGGAGATACGCAGTATTTT; CDR3: CASSPGTDNGDTQYF
V: TRBV5-1; J: TRBJ2-5; size: -; D: TRBD1; DNA: TGCGCCAGCAGCGAGCAAGGGGGCGCAGTCCAAGAGACCCAGTACTTC; CDR3: CASSEQGGAVQETQYF
V: TRBV2; J: TRBJ2-1; size: -; D: TRBD1; DNA: TGTGCCAGCAGTGAGGGCAGGGGGCCTCACAATGAGCAGTTCTTC; CDR3: CASSEGRGPHNEQFF
V: TRBV6-5; J: TRBJ2-7; size: -; D: -; DNA: TGTGCCAGCACTCATAGTGGGGCCGCTCCACTATCTTTC; CDR3: CASTHSGAAPLSF
V: TRBV6-5; J: TRBJ2-7; size: once; D: TRBD2; DNA: TGTGCCAGCGGGACTAGCGGGAACTACGAGCAGTACTTC; CDR3: CASGTSGNYEQYF
V: TRBV7-8; J: TRBJ1-2; size: few; D: -; DNA: TGTGCCAGCAGCCCGACACCTTATGGCTACACCTTC; CDR3: CASSPTPYGYTF
V: TRBV10-3; J: TRBJ2-2; size: few; D: TRBD2; DNA: TGTGCCATCAGTGACCTGACTAGCGGGAGGGCCGAAGGCACCGGGGAGCTGTTTTTT; CDR3: CAISDLTSGRAEGTGELFF
V: TRBV10-3; J: TRBJ2-7; size: once; D: TRBD1; DNA: TGTGCCATCAGTGAAACCCGGACAGGGGTCTACGAGCAGTACTTC; CDR3: CAISETRTGVYEQYF
V: TRBV7-9; J: TRBJ2-3; size: -; D: TRBD2; DNA: TGTGCCAGCAGCCTTAGCGGGAGGGGAGATACGCAGTATTTT; CDR3: CASSLSGRGDTQYF
V: TRBV18; J: TRBJ1-1; size: -; D: TRBD1; DNA: TGTGCCAGCTCACCATCCGGACAGGGTAGCGCTTTCTTT; CDR3: CASSPSGQGSAFF
V: TRBV5-1; J: TRBJ2-1; size: -; D: -; DNA: TGCGCCAGCAGCTTTCAGGGGCTGACCTACAATGAGCAGTTCTTC; CDR3: CASSFQGLTYNEQFF
V: TRBV19; J: TRBJ1-2; size: -; D: TRBD1; DNA: TGTGCCAGTAGTCCACAAGGGACAGTCAACTATGGCTACACCTTC; CDR3: CASSPQGTVNYGYTF
V: TRBV19; J: TRBJ2-5; size: -; D: TRBD2; DNA: TGTGCCAGTAGTCTTGGACTAGGGACGGAGACCCAGTACTTC; CDR3: CASSLGLGTETQYF